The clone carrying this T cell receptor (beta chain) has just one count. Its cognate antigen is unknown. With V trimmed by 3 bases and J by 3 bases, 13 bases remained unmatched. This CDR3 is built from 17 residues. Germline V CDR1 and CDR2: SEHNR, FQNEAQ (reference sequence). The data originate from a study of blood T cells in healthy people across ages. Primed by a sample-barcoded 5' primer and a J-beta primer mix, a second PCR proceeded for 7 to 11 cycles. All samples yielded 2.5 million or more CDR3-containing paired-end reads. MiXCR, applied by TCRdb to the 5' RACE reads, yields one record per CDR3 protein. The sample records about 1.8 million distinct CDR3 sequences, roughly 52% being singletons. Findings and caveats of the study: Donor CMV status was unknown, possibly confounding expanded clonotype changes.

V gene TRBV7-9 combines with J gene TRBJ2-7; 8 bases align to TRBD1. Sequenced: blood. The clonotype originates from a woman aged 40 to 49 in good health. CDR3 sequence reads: CASSFPEQGEWVYEQYF. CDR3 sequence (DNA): TGTGCCAGCAGCTTCCCCGAACAGGGGGAGTGGGTCTACGAGCAGTACTTC.